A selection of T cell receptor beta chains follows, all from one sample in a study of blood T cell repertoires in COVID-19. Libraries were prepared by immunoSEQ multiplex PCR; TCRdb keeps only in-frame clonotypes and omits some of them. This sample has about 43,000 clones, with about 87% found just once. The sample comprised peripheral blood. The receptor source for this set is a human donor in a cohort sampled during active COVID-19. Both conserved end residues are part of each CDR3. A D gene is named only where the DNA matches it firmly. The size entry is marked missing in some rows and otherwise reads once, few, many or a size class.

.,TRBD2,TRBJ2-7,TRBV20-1,TGCAGTGCTAGTCGTAATAGCGGGAGGGCTTCCCCCGTGCAGTACTTC,CSASRNSGRASPVQYF
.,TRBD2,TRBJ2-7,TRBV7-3,TGTGCCAGCAGCCCTAGCGGGAGGGCTGGCGAGCAGTACTTC,CASSPSGRAGEQYF
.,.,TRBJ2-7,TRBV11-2,TGTGCCAGCAGCTTAGGGCTAGCTTCCTACGAGCAGTACTTC,CASSLGLASYEQYF
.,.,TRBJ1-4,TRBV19,TGTGCCAGTTCTACAGGGCGTCTTAATGAAAAACTGTTTTTT,CASSTGRLNEKLFF
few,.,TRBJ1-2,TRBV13,TGTGCCAGCAGCTTAAACCAGGGATTGGACGGCTACACCTTC,CASSLNQGLDGYTF
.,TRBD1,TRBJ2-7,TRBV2,TGTGCCAGCAGTGTTACCGGGACAGGGATCTACGAGCAGTACTTC,CASSVTGTGIYEQYF
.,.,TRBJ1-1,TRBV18,TGTGCCAGCTCACCCAGGTCCAGGGGCCTGAACACTGAAGCTTTCTTT,CASSPRSRGLNTEAFF
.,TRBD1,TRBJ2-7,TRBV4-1,TGCGCCAGCAGCCAAGACGACAGGGGCCACGAGCAGTACTTC,CASSQDDRGHEQYF
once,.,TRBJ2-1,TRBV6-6,TGTGCCAGCAGTTACTTCCCGGGGAATGGGAATGAGCAGTTCTTC,CASSYFPGNGNEQFF
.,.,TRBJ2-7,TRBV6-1,TGTGCCAGCAGTGAAGAGGTAGGAGGCGGTTACGAGCAGTACTTC,CASSEEVGGGYEQYF
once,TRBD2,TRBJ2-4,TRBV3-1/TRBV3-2,TGTGCCAGCAGCCAAGTCCCCTTCGGGCCTAGCGGGAGGCACATTCAGTACTTC,CASSQVPFGPSGRHIQYF
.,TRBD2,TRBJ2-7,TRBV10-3,TGTGCCATCAGTCCGGGACTAGACTACGAGCAGTACTTC,CAISPGLDYEQYF
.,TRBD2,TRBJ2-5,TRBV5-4,TGTGCCAGCAGCTCGGCCCAACTAGCGGGGGGTGGGGAGACCCAGTACTTC,CASSSAQLAGGGETQYF